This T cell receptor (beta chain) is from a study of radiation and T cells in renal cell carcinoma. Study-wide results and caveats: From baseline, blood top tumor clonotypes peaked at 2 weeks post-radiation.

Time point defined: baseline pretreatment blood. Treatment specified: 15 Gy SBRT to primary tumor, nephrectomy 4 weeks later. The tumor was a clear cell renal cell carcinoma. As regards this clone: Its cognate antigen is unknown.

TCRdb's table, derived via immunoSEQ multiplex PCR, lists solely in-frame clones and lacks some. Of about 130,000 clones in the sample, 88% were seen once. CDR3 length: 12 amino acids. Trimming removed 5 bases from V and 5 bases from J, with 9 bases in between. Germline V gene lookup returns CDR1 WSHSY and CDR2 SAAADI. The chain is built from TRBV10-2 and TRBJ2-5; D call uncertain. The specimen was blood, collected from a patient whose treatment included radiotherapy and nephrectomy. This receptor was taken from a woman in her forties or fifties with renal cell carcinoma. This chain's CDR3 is CASSFSRETQYF. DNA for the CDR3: TGCGCCAGCAGTTTTAGTAGGGAGACCCAGTACTTC.